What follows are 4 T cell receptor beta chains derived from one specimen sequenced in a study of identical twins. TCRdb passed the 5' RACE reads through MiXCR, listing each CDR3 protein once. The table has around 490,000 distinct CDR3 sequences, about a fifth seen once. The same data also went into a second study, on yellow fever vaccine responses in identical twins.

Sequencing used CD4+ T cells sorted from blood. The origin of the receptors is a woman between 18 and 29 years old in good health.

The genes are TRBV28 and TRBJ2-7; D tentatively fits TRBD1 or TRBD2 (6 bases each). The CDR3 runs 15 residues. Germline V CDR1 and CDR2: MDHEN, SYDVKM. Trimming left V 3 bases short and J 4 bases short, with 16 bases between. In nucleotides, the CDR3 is TGTGCCAGCAGTTTTTTGGCGGGGACACCTTACGAGCAGTACTTC. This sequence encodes CASSFLAGTPYEQYF.

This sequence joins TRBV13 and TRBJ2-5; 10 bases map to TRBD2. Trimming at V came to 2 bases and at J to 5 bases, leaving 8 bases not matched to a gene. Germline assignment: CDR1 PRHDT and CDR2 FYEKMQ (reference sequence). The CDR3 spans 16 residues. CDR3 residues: CASSLRSGRAGETQYF. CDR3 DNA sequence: TGTGCCAGCAGCTTAAGGAGCGGGAGGGCCGGTGAGACCCAGTACTTC. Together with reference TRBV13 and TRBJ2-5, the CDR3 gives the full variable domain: AAGVIQSPRHLIKEKRETATLKCYPIPRHDTVYWYQQGPGQDPQFLISFYEKMQSDKGSIPDRFSAQQFSDYHSELNMSSLELGDSALYFCASSLRSGRAGETQYFGPGTRLLVL.

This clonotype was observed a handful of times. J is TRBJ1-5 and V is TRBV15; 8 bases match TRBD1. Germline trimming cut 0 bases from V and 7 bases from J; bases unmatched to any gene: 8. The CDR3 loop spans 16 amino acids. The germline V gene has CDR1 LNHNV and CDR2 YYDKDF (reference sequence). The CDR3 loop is CATSRDLGQGGQPQHF. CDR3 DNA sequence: TGTGCCACCAGCAGAGATCTTGGACAGGGCGGGCAGCCCCAGCATTTT.

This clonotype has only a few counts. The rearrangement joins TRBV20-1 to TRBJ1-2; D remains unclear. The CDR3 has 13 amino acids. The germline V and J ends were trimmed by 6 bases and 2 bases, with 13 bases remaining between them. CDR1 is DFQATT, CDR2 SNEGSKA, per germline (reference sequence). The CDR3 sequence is CSAQKDGNYGYTF. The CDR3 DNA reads TGCAGTGCCCAGAAGGACGGGAACTATGGCTACACCTTC.